Below, 18 T cell receptor beta chains from the same sample are listed, as sequenced in a study of blood T cell repertoires in COVID-19. This table comes from immunoSEQ multiplex PCR, and its TCRdb copy is limited to in-frame clones, with some not included. Of over 200,000 clones listed, 89% are singletons. Sequenced material: peripheral blood. Receptors were obtained from a man aged 60 to 69 who had recovered from COVID-19.

The chain recombines TRBV5-1 with TRBJ2-7; 7 nucleotides line up with TRBD1. The CDR3 covers 16 residues. CDR1 and CDR2 (germline): SGHRS, YFSETQ. Unmatched junction bases numbered 10, after V lost 2 bases and J lost 2 bases. CDR3 bases: TGCGCCAGCAGCTTCGGCTCCGGGACAGATACCTACGAGCAGTACTTC. Residues: CASSFGSGTDTYEQYF. Full variable domain (outside the CDR3, taken from reference TRBV5-1 and TRBJ2-7): KAGVTQTPRYLIKTRGQQVTLSCSPISGHRSVSWYQQTPGQGLQFLFEYFSETQRNKGNFPGRFSGRQFSNSRSEMNVSTLELGDSALYLCASSFGSGTDTYEQYFGPGTRLTVT.

V and J are TRBV28 and TRBJ2-6, with 10 bases identical to TRBD1. V lost 3 bases, J lost 2 bases, and 7 bases stayed unmatched. This CDR3 has 18 amino acids. In germline, CDR1 is MDHEN, CDR2 SYDVKM. As DNA, the CDR3 is TGTGCCAGCAGTTTGACAGGGGGCCGGTATGCTGGGGCCAACGTCCTGACTTTC. Its translation: CASSLTGGRYAGANVLTF.

This chain joins TRBV27 and TRBJ2-5; 12 bases are a match to TRBD2. The CDR3 has 16 amino acids. Germline V gene lookup returns CDR1 MNHEY and CDR2 SMNVEV (reference sequence). V shed 5 bases and J 5 bases; nucleotides not matched to a gene: 9. CDR3 in DNA: TGTGCCAGCAGTAAGACACTAGCGGGAGGTGGGGAGACCCAGTACTTC. Its translation: CASSKTLAGGGETQYF.

This chain connects TRBV29-1 to TRBJ2-2; 9 bases line up with TRBD1. CDR3 size: 14 residues. Germline V gives CDR1 SQVTM, CDR2 ANQGSEA. Unmatched junction bases numbered 4, after V lost 7 bases and J lost 1 base. The CDR3 reads CSAGQGWNTGELFF. CDR3 nucleotides: TGCAGCGCGGGACAGGGATGGAACACCGGGGAGCTGTTTTTT.

The chain carries TRBV9 and TRBJ2-2; the match to TRBD2 covers 13 bases. Trimming removed 2 bases from V and 5 bases from J; junction bases left unmatched: 3. The CDR3 length is 16 residues. CDR1 SGDLS and CDR2 YYNGEE come from the germline V gene. The CDR3 loop is CASSVGLAGRTGELFF. CDR3 sequence (DNA): TGTGCCAGCAGCGTGGGACTAGCGGGAAGGACCGGGGAGCTGTTTTTT.

V is TRBV11-2 and J is TRBJ1-3; 7 nucleotides line up with TRBD1. J lost 4 bases, V lost 5 bases, and 2 bases had no gene match. The CDR3 is made up of 13 amino acids. CDR1 and CDR2 (germline): SGHAT, FQNNGV. The CDR3 loop reads CASSPGGGNTIYF. The CDR3 DNA sequence: TGTGCCAGCAGCCCAGGGGGAGGAAACACCATATATTTT.

This clone was detected only a few times. This chain connects TRBV6-2 or TRBV6-3 to TRBJ2-2, with 7 nucleotides matching TRBD2. Per germline, CDR1 MNHEY and CDR2 SVGEGT. The CDR3 extends over 14 amino acids. With V trimmed by 3 bases and J by 4 bases, 2 bases remained unmatched. In DNA form, the CDR3 reads TGTGCCAGCAGTTATGGGGGGGGCACCGGGGAGCTGTTTTTT. Its protein product is CASSYGGGTGELFF.

The chain recombines TRBV2 with TRBJ1-1, with 8 nucleotides matching TRBD1. The V segment lost 7 bases and the J segment 1 base; nucleotides outside the gene matches: 2. From germline, CDR1 is SNHLY and CDR2 FYNNEI. The CDR3 has 13 amino acids. The CDR3 DNA is TGTGCCAGCATGGGACAGGAGAACACTGAAGCTTTCTTT. This codes for CASMGQENTEAFF.

The chain joins TRBV7-9 to TRBJ2-2; no reliable D call. Trimming left V 4 bases short and J 4 bases short, with 22 bases between. Germline-derived CDR1 and CDR2 are SEHNR and FQNEAQ (reference sequence). CDR3 length: 18 amino acids. CDR3 DNA sequence: TGTGCCAGCAGCTCGCCTAGGAGCTGGCCTCGTCTCACCGGGGAGCTGTTTTTT. Protein product: CASSSPRSWPRLTGELFF.

The chain uses TRBV3-1 (or the pseudogene TRBV3-2) and TRBJ2-3, with 8 bases fitting TRBD2. V lost 4 bases, J lost 2 bases, and 5 bases stayed unmatched. The CDR3 spans 15 residues. CDR1 is LGHDT, CDR2 YNNKEL, per germline (reference sequence). The CDR3 here is CASSPRGGTTDTQYF. In DNA, the CDR3 is TGTGCCAGCAGCCCCCGCGGGGGGACCACAGATACGCAGTATTTT.

The chain has TRBV28 and TRBJ1-3; weak D call: TRBD1 (5 bases). The CDR3 contains 17 residues. CDR1 is MDHEN and CDR2 is SYDVKM in the germline V gene. Trimming pared 3 bases from V and 0 bases from J, leaving 15 bases between. In DNA form, the CDR3 reads TGTGCCAGCAGTTTGGGTTTGGGGCGGGGCTCTGGAAACACCATATATTTT. Translating it yields CASSLGLGRGSGNTIYF.

The chain is built from TRBV7-8 and TRBJ1-2; D is unclear. With 6 bases removed from V and 8 bases from J, the gap between germline ends came to 19 bases. The CDR3 contains 14 residues. Germline CDR1 reads SGHVS; CDR2 reads FQNEAQ. This CDR3 is CASRPEQLSGGYTF. The CDR3 DNA reads as TGTGCCAGCAGGCCTGAACAGCTAAGCGGGGGCTACACCTTC.

The rearrangement uses TRBV19 and TRBJ1-4, with 8 bases that match TRBD1. CDR1 is LNHDA, CDR2 SQIVND, per germline (reference sequence). The CDR3 consists of 15 residues. Trimming took 3 bases from V and 4 from J; bases not matched to a gene: 4. The CDR3 bases are TGTGCCAGTAGTATCCCTACAGGGGGTAATGAAAAACTGTTTTTT. Residues: CASSIPTGGNEKLFF.

The chain links TRBV5-1 to TRBJ1-6; D may be TRBD1 (5 bases). CDR1 is SGHRS and CDR2 is YFSETQ in the germline V gene. This CDR3 is built from 13 residues. The ends were cut back, 4 bases at V and 4 bases at J, with 6 bases in the middle. CDR3 nucleotide sequence: TGCGCCAGCAGCCAGGGTTATAATTCACCCCTCCACTTT. Translation gives CASSQGYNSPLHF.

CDR3: CASSLSRQALMPQHF. Here the CDR3 DNA reads TGTGCCAGCAGCTTAAGCCGACAGGCCCTTATGCCCCAGCATTTT. This chain connects TRBV7-3 to TRBJ1-5, with D possibly matching TRBD1 (6 bases). The CDR3 is 15 residues long. CDR1 and CDR2 from the germline V gene are SGHTA and FQGTGA. V was trimmed by 1 base and J by 9 bases, leaving 16 bases between them.

V and J are TRBV25-1 and TRBJ2-7; 11 bases fit TRBD1. V lost 1 base and J lost 6; bases outside the gene matches: 2. This CDR3 has 14 amino acids. The germline CDR1 and CDR2 sequences are MGHDK and SYGVNS. CDR3 sequence: CASSESGTGGEQYF. CDR3 DNA: TGTGCCAGCAGTGAATCCGGGACAGGGGGCGAGCAGTACTTC.

CDR3 region: CASSLAGGISSYEQYF. In DNA form, the CDR3 reads TGTGCCAGCAGCTTAGCCGGGGGGATAAGCTCCTACGAGCAGTACTTC. This chain links TRBV7-6 with TRBJ2-7, with 7 bases aligning to TRBD2. Looked up from germline, CDR1 is SGHVS and CDR2 is FNYEAQ. With V trimmed by 0 bases and J by 0 bases, 5 bases remained unmatched. This CDR3 has 16 amino acids.

This chain's CDR3 is CASRTGTGIHNSPLHF. The CDR3 region has the DNA TGTGCCAGTAGAACCGGGACAGGGATTCATAATTCACCCCTCCACTTT. The rearrangement uses TRBV27 and TRBJ1-6; 9 bases match TRBD1. V was clipped by 9 bases and J by 5 bases; unmatched bases: 11. Germline V gene sequence: CDR1 MNHEY, CDR2 SMNVEV (reference sequence). This CDR3 is built from 16 residues.